The rows below give T cell receptor beta chains drawn from one sample of a study of blood T cell repertoires in COVID-19. Using immunoSEQ multiplex PCR, the repertoire was profiled, and TCRdb retains in-frame clones only, with some absent. The data show under 200,000 clones, about 87% seen once. The material sequenced was peripheral blood. The receptors derive from a man younger than 35 with active or convalescent COVID-19. Each CDR3 is given with its conserved first and last residue. The order of the fields is J gene, D gene, V gene, clone size, CDR3 DNA, CDR3 protein. The D gene is left open where the match is weak. Not every row has a clone size; where given, it reads once, few, many or a size class.

j_gene: TRBJ1-5
d_gene: NA
v_gene: TRBV3-1/TRBV3-2
abundance: NA
CDR3nt: TGTGCCAGCAGCCACCTCAATCAGCCCCAGCATTTT
CDR3aa: CASSHLNQPQHF

j_gene: TRBJ1-1
d_gene: NA
v_gene: TRBV19
abundance: NA
CDR3nt: TGTGCCAGTAGCCATCAGAACACTGAAGCTTTCTTT
CDR3aa: CASSHQNTEAFF

j_gene: TRBJ2-5
d_gene: TRBD2
v_gene: TRBV7-6
abundance: NA
CDR3nt: TGTGCCAGCAGCTTAGAGCGGGGGTTGGGAGAGACCCAGTACTTC
CDR3aa: CASSLERGLGETQYF

j_gene: TRBJ1-1
d_gene: NA
v_gene: TRBV28
abundance: NA
CDR3nt: TGTGCCAGCAGTTTTCTAAAATTGAACACTGAAGCTTTCTTT
CDR3aa: CASSFLKLNTEAFF

j_gene: TRBJ1-1
d_gene: NA
v_gene: TRBV2
abundance: NA
CDR3nt: TGTGCCAGTACCCCCGGTCCCCTAAACACTGAAGCTTTCTTT
CDR3aa: CASTPGPLNTEAFF

j_gene: TRBJ1-2
d_gene: TRBD1
v_gene: TRBV7-6
abundance: NA
CDR3nt: TGTGCCAGCAGCTTACGCGGCGACAGGGGCCCATCTAGGGGGGGCTACACCTTC
CDR3aa: CASSLRGDRGPSRGGYTF

j_gene: TRBJ1-5
d_gene: TRBD1
v_gene: TRBV5-1
abundance: NA
CDR3nt: TGCGCCAGCAGCTTGACCGGGACAGGGGGCGGTCAGCCCCAGCATTTT
CDR3aa: CASSLTGTGGGQPQHF

j_gene: TRBJ2-5
d_gene: TRBD1
v_gene: TRBV18
abundance: few
CDR3nt: TGTGCCAGCTCACCACGGAAGGACAGGCAAGAGACCCAGTACTTC
CDR3aa: CASSPRKDRQETQYF

j_gene: TRBJ1-5
d_gene: NA
v_gene: TRBV10-2
abundance: NA
CDR3nt: TGCGCCAGCAGCCCAGGGCTGGATCAGCCCCAGCATTTT
CDR3aa: CASSPGLDQPQHF

j_gene: TRBJ2-1
d_gene: NA
v_gene: TRBV7-2
abundance: NA
CDR3nt: TGTGCCAGCAATCCGTCGGGAGCCCCGGTTATCAATGAGCAGTTCTTC
CDR3aa: CASNPSGAPVINEQFF

j_gene: TRBJ1-4
d_gene: NA
v_gene: TRBV10-2
abundance: NA
CDR3nt: TGCGCCAGCAGGGACTCTGAAAAACTGTTTTTT
CDR3aa: CASRDSEKLFF

j_gene: TRBJ2-2
d_gene: TRBD1
v_gene: TRBV15
abundance: once
CDR3nt: TGTGCCACCAGCAGAGTGAAAGGACAGGGGGTTCCCGGGGAGCTGTTTTTT
CDR3aa: CATSRVKGQGVPGELFF

j_gene: TRBJ2-4
d_gene: TRBD2
v_gene: TRBV4-2
abundance: NA
CDR3nt: TGTGCCAGCAGCCAAGATCCACCTTGGAGCGGGGACCTAGCCAAAAACATTCAGTACTTC
CDR3aa: CASSQDPPWSGDLAKNIQYF

j_gene: TRBJ2-7
d_gene: TRBD2
v_gene: TRBV18
abundance: NA
CDR3nt: TGTGCCAGCTCACCAGGAGCAGGGGGACTAGCGGGAGAGTACGAGCAGTACTTC
CDR3aa: CASSPGAGGLAGEYEQYF

j_gene: TRBJ2-6
d_gene: TRBD1
v_gene: TRBV5-1
abundance: NA
CDR3nt: TGCGCCAGCAGACAACAGGGGGAAGCTGGGGCCAACGTCCTGACTTTC
CDR3aa: CASRQQGEAGANVLTF

j_gene: TRBJ1-6
d_gene: NA
v_gene: TRBV2
abundance: NA
CDR3nt: TGTGCCAGCAGTGATGGGCGGGGATCGGGGGTTTCACCCCTCCACTTT
CDR3aa: CASSDGRGSGVSPLHF

j_gene: TRBJ1-1
d_gene: NA
v_gene: TRBV19
abundance: NA
CDR3nt: TGTGCTGCGAGGCTGGGGAACACTGAAGCTTTCTTT
CDR3aa: CAARLGNTEAFF

j_gene: TRBJ2-3
d_gene: TRBD2
v_gene: TRBV15
abundance: once
CDR3nt: TGTGCCACCAGAGACCAGAACTTAGCGGGAGTGGTACATACGCAGTATTTT
CDR3aa: CATRDQNLAGVVHTQYF

j_gene: TRBJ2-7
d_gene: TRBD2
v_gene: TRBV10-3
abundance: NA
CDR3nt: TGTGCCATCGCAGGGACTAGCGGCTACGAGCAGTACTTC
CDR3aa: CAIAGTSGYEQYF

j_gene: TRBJ2-5
d_gene: NA
v_gene: TRBV5-4
abundance: NA
CDR3nt: TGTGCCAGCAGCGGGCGGGCTCAAGAGACCCAGTACTTC
CDR3aa: CASSGRAQETQYF

j_gene: TRBJ2-1
d_gene: TRBD1
v_gene: TRBV11-2
abundance: NA
CDR3nt: TGTGCCAGCACCTCTCAGGGGGCTCGGGAGCAGTTCTTC
CDR3aa: CASTSQGAREQFF

j_gene: TRBJ2-3
d_gene: NA
v_gene: TRBV5-1
abundance: NA
CDR3nt: TGCGCCAGTAGAGCGACCACAGATACGCAGTATTTT
CDR3aa: CASRATTDTQYF

j_gene: TRBJ2-1
d_gene: NA
v_gene: TRBV11-2
abundance: NA
CDR3nt: TGTGCCAGCAGCATTTTGGGGCCACGAACAATAAGCTCCTACAATGAGCAGTTCTTC
CDR3aa: CASSILGPRTISSYNEQFF

j_gene: TRBJ2-7
d_gene: TRBD2
v_gene: TRBV27
abundance: NA
CDR3nt: TGTGCCAGCAGTTTGGGGACTAGCGGCTACGAGCAGTACTTC
CDR3aa: CASSLGTSGYEQYF

j_gene: TRBJ2-7
d_gene: TRBD1
v_gene: TRBV5-6
abundance: NA
CDR3nt: TGTGCCAGCAGCTGGGACAGGGGGTTCCTCACCTACGAGCAGTACTTC
CDR3aa: CASSWDRGFLTYEQYF

j_gene: TRBJ1-1
d_gene: NA
v_gene: TRBV6-4
abundance: NA
CDR3nt: TGTGCCAGCAGTGAGAAGCAGGAGGCCACTGAAGCTTTCTTT
CDR3aa: CASSEKQEATEAFF

j_gene: TRBJ2-5
d_gene: NA
v_gene: TRBV18
abundance: NA
CDR3nt: TGTGCCAGCTCACCAAGCCGCGGGACTGTGAGAGAGACCCAGTACTTC
CDR3aa: CASSPSRGTVRETQYF

j_gene: TRBJ1-2
d_gene: TRBD1
v_gene: TRBV7-9
abundance: NA
CDR3nt: TGTGCCAGCAGCGACATCCGGACAGGGGCCCCGATATATGGCTACACCTTC
CDR3aa: CASSDIRTGAPIYGYTF

j_gene: TRBJ1-1
d_gene: TRBD1
v_gene: TRBV5-1
abundance: NA
CDR3nt: TGCGCCAGCAGCTTCGGGACAGTGAACACTGAAGCTTTCTTT
CDR3aa: CASSFGTVNTEAFF

j_gene: TRBJ2-1
d_gene: TRBD1
v_gene: TRBV3-1/TRBV3-2
abundance: NA
CDR3nt: TGTGCCAGCAGCCAAGTAGGGGGCTGCCACAATGAGCAGTTCTTC
CDR3aa: CASSQVGGCHNEQFF

j_gene: TRBJ1-3
d_gene: NA
v_gene: TRBV9
abundance: NA
CDR3nt: TGTGCCAGCAGCACAAGCCCGGGGACAACAATTAACTCTGGAAACACCATATATTTT
CDR3aa: CASSTSPGTTINSGNTIYF

j_gene: TRBJ2-3
d_gene: NA
v_gene: TRBV24-1
abundance: once
CDR3nt: TGTGCCACCAGTGCCCGTGGAGTAATCCCAGATACGCAGTATTTT
CDR3aa: CATSARGVIPDTQYF

j_gene: TRBJ1-6
d_gene: NA
v_gene: TRBV12-3/TRBV12-4
abundance: few
CDR3nt: TGTGCCAGCAGACAGGGTATTTCACCCCTCCACTTT
CDR3aa: CASRQGISPLHF

j_gene: TRBJ1-1
d_gene: NA
v_gene: TRBV6-2/TRBV6-3
abundance: NA
CDR3nt: TGTGCCAGCAGTTGGGTTACGGGGATTGGGACTGAAGCTTTCTTT
CDR3aa: CASSWVTGIGTEAFF

j_gene: TRBJ2-5
d_gene: TRBD1
v_gene: TRBV7-9
abundance: NA
CDR3nt: TGTGCCAGCAGCCCCAGAGACAGGGTAGGGACCCAGTACTTC
CDR3aa: CASSPRDRVGTQYF

j_gene: TRBJ1-4
d_gene: NA
v_gene: TRBV13
abundance: NA
CDR3nt: TGTGCCAGCAGCACCCAATGGGGGGGCGATGGTGAAAAACTGTTTTTT
CDR3aa: CASSTQWGGDGEKLFF

j_gene: TRBJ2-1
d_gene: TRBD2
v_gene: TRBV6-5
abundance: NA
CDR3nt: TGTGCCAGCAGTAACTTAGCGGGATTTGGATACAATGAGCAGTTCTTC
CDR3aa: CASSNLAGFGYNEQFF

j_gene: TRBJ2-5
d_gene: NA
v_gene: TRBV14
abundance: NA
CDR3nt: TGTGCCAGCAGCCAAGACCGGCAGGGGAGAGAGACCCAGTACTTC
CDR3aa: CASSQDRQGRETQYF

j_gene: TRBJ1-2
d_gene: NA
v_gene: TRBV5-1
abundance: NA
CDR3nt: TGCGCCAGCGGATGGTTTGGGGAGGGAGTCTATGGCTACACCTTC
CDR3aa: CASGWFGEGVYGYTF

j_gene: TRBJ1-2
d_gene: NA
v_gene: TRBV2
abundance: NA
CDR3nt: TGTGCCAGCAGTATGGACAGAAGCTATGGCTACACCTTC
CDR3aa: CASSMDRSYGYTF

j_gene: TRBJ1-2
d_gene: NA
v_gene: TRBV2
abundance: NA
CDR3nt: TGTGCCAGCAGTGGGGAACAGGGTGATGGCTACACCTTC
CDR3aa: CASSGEQGDGYTF

j_gene: TRBJ1-2
d_gene: TRBD1
v_gene: TRBV29-1
abundance: NA
CDR3nt: TGCAGCGTCGGGACAGATAATAACTATGGCTACACCTTC
CDR3aa: CSVGTDNNYGYTF

j_gene: TRBJ2-1
d_gene: TRBD2
v_gene: TRBV6-6
abundance: NA
CDR3nt: TGTGCCAGCAGCCGAGGGACTAGCGGGAGGGGGGGCAATGAGCAGTTCTTC
CDR3aa: CASSRGTSGRGGNEQFF

j_gene: TRBJ2-1
d_gene: TRBD2
v_gene: TRBV6-5
abundance: NA
CDR3nt: TGTGCCAGCCTCTCCCGGCTAGCGGGGGACAATGAGCAGTTCTTC
CDR3aa: CASLSRLAGDNEQFF

j_gene: TRBJ2-3
d_gene: TRBD2
v_gene: TRBV5-1
abundance: NA
CDR3nt: TGCGCCAGCAGCTTGGCGGCTAGCGGGGCCCCAGATACGCAGTATTTT
CDR3aa: CASSLAASGAPDTQYF

j_gene: TRBJ1-2
d_gene: NA
v_gene: TRBV16
abundance: NA
CDR3nt: TGTGCCAGCAGCCAACCAACTCAGGGAATCTATGGCTACACCTTC
CDR3aa: CASSQPTQGIYGYTF

j_gene: TRBJ2-3
d_gene: NA
v_gene: TRBV7-9
abundance: NA
CDR3nt: TGTGCCAGCAGCTTAACAGGTAGCACAGATACGCAGTATTTT
CDR3aa: CASSLTGSTDTQYF

j_gene: TRBJ2-7
d_gene: NA
v_gene: TRBV25-1
abundance: NA
CDR3nt: TGTGCCAGCAGGGCAGGTGACTCCTACGAGCAGTACTTC
CDR3aa: CASRAGDSYEQYF

j_gene: TRBJ1-5
d_gene: TRBD1
v_gene: TRBV19
abundance: few
CDR3nt: TGTGCCAGTAGTATGGGGAGAAGGGACAGGGGGACCTATAGCAATCAGCCCCAGCATTTT
CDR3aa: CASSMGRRDRGTYSNQPQHF

j_gene: TRBJ1-3
d_gene: NA
v_gene: TRBV6-1
abundance: NA
CDR3nt: TGTGCCAGCAGTGAGGCCCTCACAGGGACCCTCGGCAGAAACACCATATATTTT
CDR3aa: CASSEALTGTLGRNTIYF

j_gene: TRBJ1-5
d_gene: TRBD1
v_gene: TRBV10-2
abundance: NA
CDR3nt: TGCGCCAGCAGTGCACGCACAGGGGGTTATCAGCCCCAGCATTTT
CDR3aa: CASSARTGGYQPQHF

j_gene: TRBJ2-2
d_gene: TRBD1
v_gene: TRBV6-5
abundance: NA
CDR3nt: TGTGCCGGACAGGGGGCCTCCGGGGAGCTGTTTTTT
CDR3aa: CAGQGASGELFF

j_gene: TRBJ2-7
d_gene: NA
v_gene: TRBV5-5
abundance: NA
CDR3nt: TGTGCCAGCAGCCCCGGCAGGGGGGCAACCTACGAGCAGTACTTC
CDR3aa: CASSPGRGATYEQYF

j_gene: TRBJ2-1
d_gene: TRBD2
v_gene: TRBV28
abundance: NA
CDR3nt: TGTGCCAGCAGTTCTCCACTAGCGGGAATCAATGAGCAGTTCTTC
CDR3aa: CASSSPLAGINEQFF

j_gene: TRBJ1-2
d_gene: NA
v_gene: TRBV28
abundance: NA
CDR3nt: TGTGCCAGCAGTTTGCGACAGTCCTTAAACTATGGCTACACCTTC
CDR3aa: CASSLRQSLNYGYTF

j_gene: TRBJ2-7
d_gene: NA
v_gene: TRBV4-1
abundance: NA
CDR3nt: TGCGCCAGCAGCCAAAGCACAGGGTCCTACGAGCAGTACTTC
CDR3aa: CASSQSTGSYEQYF

j_gene: TRBJ2-6
d_gene: TRBD2
v_gene: TRBV7-3
abundance: NA
CDR3nt: TGTGCCAGCAGCTTAATTCCTAGCGGGAGTATCGTTTCTGGGGCCAACGTCCTGACTTTC
CDR3aa: CASSLIPSGSIVSGANVLTF

j_gene: TRBJ1-6
d_gene: NA
v_gene: TRBV19
abundance: NA
CDR3nt: TGTGCCAGTAGTATACAGTCCACATCACCCCTCCACTTT
CDR3aa: CASSIQSTSPLHF

j_gene: TRBJ2-2
d_gene: TRBD1
v_gene: TRBV5-6
abundance: NA
CDR3nt: TGTGCCAGCAGCTCCTTGGACAGGGACACCGGGGAGCTGTTTTTT
CDR3aa: CASSSLDRDTGELFF

j_gene: TRBJ1-2
d_gene: TRBD1
v_gene: TRBV7-8
abundance: NA
CDR3nt: TGTGCCAGCAGCTTAGAGACAGGGGGTGGCTACACCTTC
CDR3aa: CASSLETGGGYTF